This paragraph reports one T cell receptor (beta chain). What it binds is unknown. No conserved phenylalanine or tryptophan ends this CDR3, so it is likely a read error. These data come from a study of T cell repertoires in cytomegalovirus infection. Background on the study: CMV infection and matching HLA type were both indicated by public TCR beta signatures.

Study-level points and caveats: The response measured ex vivo was dominated by TCR beta clonotypes (HLA-C-restricted and CMV-specific). The study identified carriers of CMV plus the relevant HLA from cumulative public TCR beta family frequency.

Via MiXCR, TCRdb re-called the reads, giving one row per CDR3 protein. The table includes nearly 550,000 distinct CDR3 sequences, approximately 16% detected once. The receptor comes from a human donor in good health (CMV status not recorded). Some clones in this sample may be carry-over from other donors' samples. The material sequenced was CD8+ T cells from PBMCs.

CDR3 amino acids: CASSYSERDRVSYEQYL. The CDR3, as DNA: TGTGCCAGCAGTTACTCGGAGCGGGACAGGGTCTCCTACGAGCAGTACTTA. The chain combines TRBV6-6 with TRBJ2-7, with 9 bases identical to TRBD1. With V trimmed by 0 bases and J by 0 bases, 6 bases remained unmatched. This CDR3 contains 17 residues. Germline CDR1 reads MNHNY; CDR2 reads SVGAGI (reference sequence).